This T cell receptor beta chain appears in the sequencing data of a study of blood T cell repertoires in COVID-19 (dated by TCRdb to about 2020). Regarding the study in general: Samples from collaborators originated in the United States, Italy and Spain and spanned both the acute and convalescent phases of COVID-19. Deeply sampled blood TCRbeta repertoires from subjects exposed to, actively infected with, or recovered from COVID-19 were included in the dataset. The repertoires were made available in a free public database intended to serve as a resource for research on the immune response to SARS-CoV-2. Where available, HLA class I and class II types were taken from metadata supplied by the sample provider and were not determined by assay-based typing. The samples were drawn from the first 160 participants of the ongoing ImmuneRACE study and from 1,254 subjects provided by 6 global collaborators. Sample metadata almost always included a de-identified subject ID, COVID-19 status, age in years and sex. The prospective study material was composed of cDNA or gDNA derived from T cells, B-cell-depleted T cells, or PBMCs. The investigation overall reported the following: How much clinical and demographic metadata was included differed by source and by participant, and the metadata was provided uncurated.

Another Seattle source contributed samples from volunteer blood donors who had recovered from COVID-19. Whole blood was collected in K2EDTA tubes by collaborating institutions according to the institutions' own protocols. For TCRbeta analysis, collaborators shipped samples as frozen whole blood, isolated PBMCs, or DNA extracted from either of those sample types. As to this clone: No cognate antigen has been identified for it. No base quality values were provided; no much bigger clone lies one nucleotide off.

From cysteine to phenylalanine, the CDR3 is 16 amino acids long. Of all the DNA, just the CDR3 is kept, 48 bases in frame from base 1. TCRbeta CDR3 regions were amplified from genomic DNA using the immunoSEQ Assay, a bias-controlled multiplex PCR. The paper's data handling went like this. The number of nucleated cells in each sample was estimated by amplification of reference gene primers within the assay. Sequence reads were collapsed and filtered to measure the absolute abundance of every unique TCRbeta CDR3 rearrangement. For each sample, productive Simpson clonality was calculated as the square root of Simpson's diversity index over productive rearrangements. What TCRdb holds here is the immuneACCESS table cut down to in-frame rearrangements. Part of the clones is not present; checked against another copy, under half of the missing clones reflect an unresolved V gene, and the others are unexplained. V and J calls and clone size are copied from that table; D and trimming were computed from the DNA. Present in this sample are roughly 150,000 clones, more than 70% of which were seen just once. The ten largest clones capture roughly 18% of the sample.

The chain was built from TRBV12-1 and TRBJ2-5; TRBD1 is the table's D call and was not checked against the DNA. TRBV12-1 has pseudogene status. The clonotype originates from a woman in her 70s who had recovered from COVID-19. Sample: peripheral blood. Here the CDR3 is given as CASSLPVGPLGKTQYF. The nucleotide sequence is TGTGCCAGCAGCCTCCCAGTGGGGCCGTTGGGGAAGACCCAGTACTTC.